One and the same sample provided the 22 T cell receptor beta chains below, sequenced in a study of a mutant IDH1 vaccine in newly diagnosed glioma. Antigens of these TCRs are unknown. The protocol was immunoSEQ multiplex PCR, while the TCRdb copy is restricted to in-frame clones and leaves out a portion. The repertoire holds around 60,000 clones, with approximately 90% as singletons. Specified time point: week 11, during vaccination. Each vaccine dose was 300 ug of mutant IDH1 20-mer peptide, with topical imiquimod. The source material was PBMCs, sampled from a glioma patient whose treatment included an IDH1 peptide vaccine. The receptor source for this set is a man aged 40-50 years with glioma.

This chain connects TRBV5-4 to TRBJ1-6; D uncertain. CDR1 SGHNT and CDR2 YYREEE come from the germline V gene (reference sequence). This CDR3 is built from 15 residues. Between the trimmed V and J ends, which lost 0 bases and 3 bases, there was a span of 7 bases. The CDR3 DNA follows: TGTGCCAGCAGCTTGGTCGGAGACTATAATTCACCCCTCCACTTT. Residues: CASSLVGDYNSPLHF. Supplemented by reference TRBV5-4 and TRBJ1-6, the full variable domain reads ETGVTQSPTHLIKTRGQQVTLRCSSQSGHNTVSWYQQALGQGPQFIFQYYREEENGRGNFPPRFSGLQFPNYSSELNVNALELDDSALYLCASSLVGDYNSPLHFGNGTRLTVT.

V is TRBV28 and J is TRBJ1-4; D is uncertain. Germline V gene data show CDR1 as MDHEN and CDR2 as SYDVKM. V was pared by 3 bases and J by 8 bases, with 13 bases between. The length of the CDR3 is 14 residues. CDR3 nucleotide sequence: TGTGCCAGCAGTTTTGAAGGTTTTAACGAAAAACTGTTTTTT. Translated: CASSFEGFNEKLFF.

The chain is built from TRBV6-1 and TRBJ1-4; D ambiguous. V lost 2 bases and J lost 5, with 9 bases in between. This CDR3 has 14 residues. Germline CDR1 is MNHNS and CDR2 is SASEGT. The DNA for the CDR3 is TGTGCCAGCAGTGAAAGTTGGTTAAATGAAAAACTGTTTTTT. The encoded protein is CASSESWLNEKLFF.

The chain employs TRBV10-3 and TRBJ1-3; D call uncertain. Germline V gene sequence: CDR1 ENHRY, CDR2 SYGVKD. V was shortened by 2 bases and J by 4 bases, with 12 bases between the two germline ends. The CDR3 consists of 15 residues. The CDR3 spells CAISEPSASGNTIYF. In DNA, the CDR3 is TGTGCCATCAGTGAGCCTTCGGCTTCGGGAAACACCATATATTTT.

V gene TRBV6-5 combines with J gene TRBJ2-7, with 7 positions matching TRBD2. V dropped 5 bases and J dropped 3; count of bases not matched to a gene: 7. The CDR3 length is 14 residues. Germline-derived CDR1 and CDR2 are MNHEY and SVGAGI. This CDR3 reads CASSRTGTNYEQYF. CDR3 nucleotide sequence: TGTGCCAGCAGTAGGACCGGGACTAACTACGAGCAGTACTTC.

The V call is TRBV4-3, the J call TRBJ1-1; no clear D gene. Trimming took 1 base from V and 5 from J, leaving 14 bases between them. The CDR3 is 15 amino acids. Germline loops: CDR1 LGHNA, CDR2 YSLEER. This chain's CDR3 is CASSQGRTLGTEAFF. CDR3 DNA: TGCGCCAGCAGCCAAGGTCGGACCCTCGGAACTGAAGCTTTCTTT.

The gene calls are TRBV19 and TRBJ1-3; perhaps TRBD1 as D (6 bases). This CDR3 comprises 15 residues. Germline lookup yields CDR1 LNHDA and CDR2 SQIVND (reference sequence). V was shortened by 5 bases and J by 0 bases, with 11 bases between the two germline ends. The CDR3 DNA follows: TGTGCCAGTAGTGGAACAGGGAGCTCTGGAAACACCATATATTTT. Protein product: CASSGTGSSGNTIYF.

The CDR3 reads CASSLYRLAGRYEQYF. The CDR3 nucleotides read TGTGCCAGCAGCTTATATAGGCTAGCGGGAAGGTACGAGCAGTACTTC. The chain is built from TRBV7-2 and TRBJ2-7; TRBD2 matches at 9 bases. CDR1 and CDR2 from the germline V gene are SGHTA and FQGNSA. The ends lost 2 bases at V and 4 bases at J; junction bases unmatched: 9. The CDR3 is made up of 16 amino acids. The whole variable domain, remainder taken from reference TRBV7-2 and TRBJ2-7, is GAGVSQSPSNKVTEKGKDVELRCDPISGHTALYWYRQSLGQGLEFLIYFQGNSAPDKSGLPSDRFSAERTGGSVSTLTIQRTQQEDSAVYLCASSLYRLAGRYEQYFGPGTRLTVT.

The chain carries TRBV5-1 and TRBJ1-1; maybe TRBD1 (6 bases). This CDR3 has 15 amino acids. Germline V CDR1 and CDR2: SGHRS, YFSETQ. The V and J ends lost 1 base and 1 base respectively, with 11 bases between them. The CDR3 protein is CASSLSVRGNTEAFF. CDR3 nucleotides: TGCGCCAGCAGCTTGTCGGTCAGGGGGAACACTGAAGCTTTCTTT.

The chain joins TRBV4-3 to TRBJ2-2, with D tentatively TRBD2 (5 bases). The CDR3 has 15 residues. Germline CDR1 reads LGHNA; CDR2 reads YSLEER. V lost 3 bases to trimming and J lost 4 bases, with 12 bases between them. DNA of the CDR3: TGCGCCAGCAGCCAGGATCACGAGGGCACCGGGGAGCTGTTTTTT. It codes for CASSQDHEGTGELFF.

This clone was recorded only once. The genes are TRBV9 and TRBJ1-1; possible D gene TRBD1, 6 bases. Deletions cut 0 bases from V and 5 bases from J, with 11 bases between. This CDR3 is built from 14 residues. CDR1 is SGDLS and CDR2 is YYNGEE in the germline V gene. CDR3 residues: CASSVVTGRTEAFF. The CDR3 DNA reads TGTGCCAGCAGCGTAGTTACAGGGCGGACTGAAGCTTTCTTT.

This chain joins TRBV4-1 and TRBJ1-1, with unresolved D. Germline CDR1 reads MGHRA; CDR2 reads YSYEKL. The CDR3 loop spans 16 amino acids. Trimming pared 0 bases from V and 1 base from J, leaving 12 bases between. The CDR3 is CASSQESELSNTEAFF. CDR3 in DNA: TGCGCCAGCAGCCAAGAATCAGAGCTCTCGAACACTGAAGCTTTCTTT.

The chain couples TRBV7-9 to TRBJ2-3; TRBD2 matches at 8 bases. Germline V gives CDR1 SEHNR, CDR2 FQNEAQ (reference sequence). This CDR3 spans 16 amino acids. The junction had 8 bases not matched to a gene; V was cut back by 4 bases and J by 2 bases. The CDR3 is CASSSRAGGNTDTQYF. The CDR3 DNA reads as TGTGCCAGCAGCTCACGGGCGGGGGGAAACACAGATACGCAGTATTTT.

This clone was recorded once. The CDR3 bases are TGTGCCAGCAGTGAAGGAGGGTCTGGGGCCAACGTCCTGACTTTC. Protein sequence: CASSEGGSGANVLTF. V is TRBV2 and J is TRBJ2-6, with D maybe TRBD2 (5 bases). The CDR3 runs to 15 residues. Trimming shortened V by 1 base and J by 1 base, and 5 bases separated the two germline ends. Germline V gene data show CDR1 as SNHLY and CDR2 as FYNNEI.

The genes are TRBV28 and TRBJ1-2; 8 nucleotides agree with TRBD1. The CDR3 consists of 18 residues. V lost 1 base to trimming and J lost 3 bases; unmatched junction nucleotides: 13. Germline V lookup: CDR1 MDHEN, CDR2 SYDVKM. The CDR3 protein is CASSLLVRGRGQYYGYTF. The CDR3 nucleotides read TGTGCCAGCAGTTTATTAGTTCGGGGCAGGGGGCAATACTATGGCTACACCTTC.

V and J are TRBV6-1 and TRBJ2-3, with 12 bases fitting TRBD2. With 1 base clipped from V and 4 bases from J, the junction kept 0 bases outside the gene matches. Germline-derived CDR1 and CDR2 are MNHNS and SASEGT. The CDR3 has 15 amino acids. CDR3 in DNA: TGTGCCAGCAGTGAAGGACTAGCGGGAGCAGATACGCAGTATTTT. It yields the protein CASSEGLAGADTQYF.

CDR3 coding DNA: TGCGCCAGCAGCTTGGGATGGGATAAGGGCTACACCTTC. Protein product: CASSLGWDKGYTF. The chain couples TRBV5-1 to TRBJ1-2, with D uncertain. This CDR3 region has 13 residues. V lost 0 bases and J 8 bases, leaving 11 bases between the germline ends. Germline-derived CDR1 and CDR2 are SGHRS and YFSETQ.

The V call is TRBV2, the J call TRBJ1-1, with D tentatively TRBD1 (5 bases). The CDR3 length is 14 residues. CDR1 SNHLY and CDR2 FYNNEI come from the germline V gene. V was cut by 7 bases and J by 7 bases, with 19 bases left in between. The chain's CDR3 is CASNWEVFGGEAFF. DNA of the CDR3: TGTGCCAGCAACTGGGAGGTGTTCGGGGGTGAAGCTTTCTTT.

Details on this clone: A junction boundary mismatches the germline segment, possibly from a read error. The V call is TRBV7-2, the J call TRBJ2-1, with TRBD2 identical over 9 bases. The germline gives CDR1 SGHTA, CDR2 FQGNSA. The CDR3 is made up of 15 amino acids. As DNA, the CDR3 is TGTGCCAGCAGTTTAGCGGGGGTTCTCTACAATGAGCAGTTCTTC. The encoded protein is CASSLAGVLYNEQFF.

The V gene is TRBV19, the J gene TRBJ1-1, with D uncertain. Germline CDR1 reads LNHDA; CDR2 reads SQIVND (reference sequence). CDR3 length: 12 amino acids. Trimming cost V 10 bases and J 1 base, with 10 bases left between them. The CDR3 DNA reads TGTGCCACCAAGACTGAGAACACTGAAGCTTTCTTT. As protein: CATKTENTEAFF.

This clone was detected only once. The chain is built from TRBV11-2 and TRBJ2-7, with TRBD2 matching over 9 bases. The junction had 4 bases not matched to a gene; V was cut back by 4 bases and J by 0 bases. Germline CDR1 SGHAT, CDR2 FQNNGV. CDR3 length: 15 residues. The CDR3 is CASSCGGGDSYEQYV. The CDR3, as DNA: TGTGCCAGCAGCTGCGGGGGGGGTGACTCCTACGAGCAGTACGTC.

This sequence joins TRBV20-1 and TRBJ2-7, with D hard to call. The V gene lost 6 bases and the J gene lost 5 bases, with 11 bases spanning the gap. The CDR3 runs 11 residues. Per germline, CDR1 DFQATT and CDR2 SNEGSKA (reference sequence). CDR3 residues: CSASGANEQYF. As DNA, the CDR3 is TGCAGTGCATCGGGTGCTAACGAGCAGTACTTC.